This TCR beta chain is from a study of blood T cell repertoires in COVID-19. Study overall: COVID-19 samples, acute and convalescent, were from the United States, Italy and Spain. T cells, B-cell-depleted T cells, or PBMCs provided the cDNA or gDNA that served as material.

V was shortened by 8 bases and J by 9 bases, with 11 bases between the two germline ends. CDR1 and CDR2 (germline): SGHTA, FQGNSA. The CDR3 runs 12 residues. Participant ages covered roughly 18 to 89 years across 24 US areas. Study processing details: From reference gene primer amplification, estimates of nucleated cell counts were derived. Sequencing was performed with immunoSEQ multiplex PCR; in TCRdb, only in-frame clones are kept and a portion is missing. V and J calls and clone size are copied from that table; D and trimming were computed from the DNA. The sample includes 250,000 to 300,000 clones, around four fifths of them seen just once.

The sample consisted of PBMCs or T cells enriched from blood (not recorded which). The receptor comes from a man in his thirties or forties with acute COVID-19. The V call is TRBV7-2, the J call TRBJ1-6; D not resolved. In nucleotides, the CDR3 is TGTGCCAGCGTGGGGAGCGGTTCACCCCTCCACTTT. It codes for CASVGSGSPLHF.